Here is one T cell receptor beta chain with its context. The sample comes from a study of blood T cell repertoires in COVID-19. Profiling relied on immunoSEQ multiplex PCR, and the TCRdb table lists in-frame clones only, not all of them. The data hold fewer than 150,000 clones, with about 86% observed a single time. The length of the CDR3 is 14 residues. Germline V lookup: CDR1 MNHEY, CDR2 SVGEGT. V was clipped by 6 bases and J by 2 bases; unmatched bases: 6. Sequences were obtained from peripheral blood. V is TRBV6-2 or TRBV6-3 and J is TRBJ1-1, with TRBD1 matching over 7 bases. The sequence was obtained from a woman aged 35 to 49 with acute or convalescent COVID-19. In nucleotides, the CDR3 is TGTGCCAGCAGCATAACAGGGGAAAACACTGAAGCTTTCTTT. Amino acid sequence: CASSITGENTEAFF.